Reported below is one T cell receptor (beta chain). It has no known antigen specificity. No much larger clone is present one base from it, and per-base qualities are unavailable. This specimen belongs to a study of T cell responses to AZD1222 COVID-19 vaccine (dated by TCRdb to the early 2020s). Study-level background: AZD1222 recipients given second doses at about 4 weeks or at about 12 weeks were pooled, since spike-specific TCR depth and breadth were not found to differ between the two schedules. TCR sequencing was performed for roughly 240 trial participants, of whom roughly 200 were given two doses of AZD1222 and some 26 were given two doses of MenACWY control vaccine. Trial participants were enrolled into age subgroups of 18-55, 56-69 and 70-plus years, which contained approximately 150, 28 and 58 TCR-sequenced participants, respectively.

According to the study, the label for this sample's time point signals: baseline before first vaccination. The vaccinee samples were drawn from two UK trials, COV001 and COV002, one of which was a single-blind randomized controlled phase 2/3 trial testing AZD1222 (ChAdOx1 nCoV-19) in healthy adults. For TCRbeta chain sequencing, PBMC samples were collected from trial participants at day 0 and at day 28 after the second dose. What the research found in general, with its limitations: The 56-69-year group was small, and its depth increase did not reach significance, likely because of low power. Spike-specific TCR breadth and depth rose significantly after two AZD1222 doses compared with day 0 and with MenACWY recipients. Most participants were white British and females outnumbered males, and the authors suggested that clonal diversity may have been underestimated. No day 14 peak-response samples were available, so repertoires were characterized only after the peak T cell response. Conclusions about previously exposed vaccinees are limited, since just a handful of AZD1222 recipients were seropositive for SARS-CoV-2 at baseline. Epitopes outside the regions mutated in the B.1.351 and B.1.1.7 variants were reportedly recognized by nearly half of the unique spike-specific TCRs. The whole spike protein was spanned by vaccine-associated CD4 TCRs, and dominant responses were seen in regions 160-218 and 743-854.

The CDR3 regions of human TCRbeta chains were subjected to immunosequencing. As for the original processing: TCRs in the repertoires were compared against a reference library of SARS-CoV-2-specific TCRs that had been generated with the MIRA antigen-specificity platform. Breadth was defined as the fraction of unique TCRs that were SARS-CoV-2-associated. Depth was defined as the fraction of total T cells that were SARS-CoV-2-associated. Using the MIRA data, every spike-specific TCR was mapped to the spike region that the TCR reacted to and assigned to either a CD4 or a CD8 class. Log10-transformed breadth and depth values were compared by one-way ANOVA with Sidak's multiple comparisons tests. TCRdb retrieved this table from immuneACCESS and kept in-frame rearrangements only. Not all clones are present; in checked studies, unresolved V genes account for under half, and no reason is known for the remainder. V and J calls and clone size are as listed in that table; D and trimming were resolved from the DNA. For this sample the table gives more than 95,000 clones, of which about 90% were detected only once. Roughly 7.4% of the sample is in the top ten clones.

This clonotype originated in an adult in good health. Sequenced here: peripheral blood, sampled on day 0 of AZD1222 vaccination.

The CDR3 in this case is CASRGGSGTTGNYGYTF. The nucleotide sequence is TGTGCCAGCAGGGGGGGTTCTGGGACGACCGGGAACTATGGCTACACCTTC. The sequence is built from TRBV9 and TRBJ1-2, and TRBD1 may be the D gene, going by 5 matching bases. The CDR3 has 17 amino acids, counting the end cysteine and phenylalanine. Only CDR3 DNA remains: 51 bases, in frame from the first base. CDR1 and CDR2 are read off the germline V gene as SGDLS and YYNGEE. Relative to germline, V is 5 bases shorter and J is 2 bases shorter, with 22 bases between their ends.